This T cell receptor beta chain is drawn from a study of human T cells and chemical hapten exposure. V gave up 0 bases and J gave up 7 bases, with 13 bases separating them. The CDR3 spans 15 residues. The germline V gene has CDR1 SGHAT and CDR2 FQNNGV. Within the library, unique molecular identifiers were attached to each individual cDNA molecule. One entry per CDR3 protein, called by TCRdb with MiXCR from the reads. The sample includes about 120,000 distinct CDR3 sequences, over 6.5% seen only once; the top ten take 1.1% to 1.5%. This clonotype came up a few times. Unseparated into fractions, whole blood served as the source from which total RNA was extracted.

The sequence derives from a human donor in good health. Some clones in this sample may be carry-over from other donors' samples. This sequence joins TRBV11-2 and TRBJ2-1; tentatively, D is TRBD2 (5 bases). What was sequenced was whole blood. CDR3 amino acids: CASSLEVVTGNEQFF. The CDR3 DNA reads TGTGCCAGCAGCTTAGAGGTCGTCACGGGGAATGAGCAGTTCTTC. Full variable domain (rest looked up from reference TRBV11-2 and TRBJ2-1): EAGVAQSPRYKIIEKRQSVAFWCNPISGHATLYWYQQILGQGPKLLIQFQNNGVVDDSQLPKDRFSAERLKGVDSTLKIQPAKLEDSAVYLCASSLEVVTGNEQFFGPGTRLTVL.